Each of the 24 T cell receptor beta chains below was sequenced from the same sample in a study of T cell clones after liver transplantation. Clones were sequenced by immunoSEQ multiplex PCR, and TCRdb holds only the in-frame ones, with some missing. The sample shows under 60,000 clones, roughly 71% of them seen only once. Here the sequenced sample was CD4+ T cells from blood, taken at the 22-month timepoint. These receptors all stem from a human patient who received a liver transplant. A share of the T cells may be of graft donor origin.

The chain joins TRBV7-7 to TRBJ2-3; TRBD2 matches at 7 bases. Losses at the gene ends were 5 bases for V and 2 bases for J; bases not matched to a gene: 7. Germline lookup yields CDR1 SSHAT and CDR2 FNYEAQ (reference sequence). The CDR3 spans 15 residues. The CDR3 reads CASSLSGAITDTQYF. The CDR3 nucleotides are TGTGCCAGCAGCCTAAGCGGGGCGATCACAGATACGCAGTATTTT.

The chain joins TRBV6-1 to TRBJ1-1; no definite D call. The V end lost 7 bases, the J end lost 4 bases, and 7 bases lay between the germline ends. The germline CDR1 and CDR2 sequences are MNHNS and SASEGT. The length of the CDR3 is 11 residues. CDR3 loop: CASTGPTEAFF. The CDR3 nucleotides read TGTGCCAGCACTGGACCCACTGAAGCTTTCTTT.

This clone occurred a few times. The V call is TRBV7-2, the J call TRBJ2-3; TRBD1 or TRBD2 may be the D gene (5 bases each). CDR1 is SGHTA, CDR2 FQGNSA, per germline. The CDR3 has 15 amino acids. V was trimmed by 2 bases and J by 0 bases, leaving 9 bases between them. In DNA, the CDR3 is TGTGCCAGCAGCTTATCGGGGACGAGCACAGATACGCAGTATTTT. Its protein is CASSLSGTSTDTQYF. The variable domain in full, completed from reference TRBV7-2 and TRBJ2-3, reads GAGVSQSPSNKVTEKGKDVELRCDPISGHTALYWYRQSLGQGLEFLIYFQGNSAPDKSGLPSDRFSAERTGGSVSTLTIQRTQQEDSAVYLCASSLSGTSTDTQYFGPGTRLTVL.

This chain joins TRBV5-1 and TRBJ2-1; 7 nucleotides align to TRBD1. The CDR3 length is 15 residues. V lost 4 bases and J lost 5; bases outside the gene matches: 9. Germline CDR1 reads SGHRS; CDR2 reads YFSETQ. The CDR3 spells CASSQGVPLDNEQFF. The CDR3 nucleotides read TGCGCCAGCAGCCAGGGGGTCCCTTTGGACAATGAGCAGTTCTTC.

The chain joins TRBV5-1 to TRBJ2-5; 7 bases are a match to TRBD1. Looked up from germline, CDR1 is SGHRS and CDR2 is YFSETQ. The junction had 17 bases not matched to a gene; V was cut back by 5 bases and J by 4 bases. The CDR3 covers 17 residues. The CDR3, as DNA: TGCGCCAGCAGACTACTTGGACAGGCCAAACCTCCAGAGACCCAGTACTTC. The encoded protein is CASRLLGQAKPPETQYF.

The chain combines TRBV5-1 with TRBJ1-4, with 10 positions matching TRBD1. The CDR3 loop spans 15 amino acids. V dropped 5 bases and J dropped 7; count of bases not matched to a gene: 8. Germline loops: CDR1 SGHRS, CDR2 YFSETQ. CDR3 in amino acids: CASSVEGTGVEKLFF. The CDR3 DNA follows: TGCGCCAGCAGTGTGGAGGGGACAGGGGTTGAAAAACTGTTTTTT.

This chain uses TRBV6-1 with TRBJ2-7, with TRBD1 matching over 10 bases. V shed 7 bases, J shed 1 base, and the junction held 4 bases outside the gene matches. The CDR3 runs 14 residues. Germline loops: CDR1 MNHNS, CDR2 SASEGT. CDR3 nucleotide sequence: TGTGCCAGCAAAGGGGACAGGGGTTCCTACGAGCAGTACTTC. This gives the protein CASKGDRGSYEQYF.

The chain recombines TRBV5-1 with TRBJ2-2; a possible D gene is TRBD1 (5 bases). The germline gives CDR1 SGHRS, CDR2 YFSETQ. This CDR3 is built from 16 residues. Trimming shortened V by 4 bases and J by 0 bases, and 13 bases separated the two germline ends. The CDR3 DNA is TGCGCCAGCAGCGATGACAGAAGCGCGAACACCGGGGAGCTGTTTTTT. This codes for CASSDDRSANTGELFF.

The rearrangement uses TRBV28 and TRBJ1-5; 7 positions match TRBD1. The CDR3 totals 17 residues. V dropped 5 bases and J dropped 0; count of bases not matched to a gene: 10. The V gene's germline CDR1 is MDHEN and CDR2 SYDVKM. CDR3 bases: TGTGCCAGCAGTATGGGGCCCACAGGGGATAGCAATCAGCCCCAGCATTTT. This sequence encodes CASSMGPTGDSNQPQHF.

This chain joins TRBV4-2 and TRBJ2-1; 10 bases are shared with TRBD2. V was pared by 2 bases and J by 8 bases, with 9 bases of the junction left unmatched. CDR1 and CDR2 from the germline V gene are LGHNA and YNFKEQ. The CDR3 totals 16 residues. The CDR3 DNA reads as TGTGCCAGCAGCCAACGAGAAGCGGGGGGGCACGATGAGCAGTTCTTC. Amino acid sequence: CASSQREAGGHDEQFF.

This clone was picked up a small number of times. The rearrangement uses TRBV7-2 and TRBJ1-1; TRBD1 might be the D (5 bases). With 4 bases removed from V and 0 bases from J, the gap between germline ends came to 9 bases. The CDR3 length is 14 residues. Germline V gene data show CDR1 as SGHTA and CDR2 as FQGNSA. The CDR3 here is CASSSTVMNTEAFF. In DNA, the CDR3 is TGTGCCAGCAGCTCGACAGTTATGAACACTGAAGCTTTCTTT.

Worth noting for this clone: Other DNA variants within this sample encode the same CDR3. The CDR3 region has the DNA TGTGCCAGCAGTTACTCACAGGCCACTGAAGCTTTCTTT. Translation gives CASSYSQATEAFF. The V gene is TRBV6-5, the J gene TRBJ1-1; tentatively, D is TRBD1 (5 bases). Per germline, CDR1 MNHEY and CDR2 SVGAGI. Trimming pared 0 bases from V and 4 bases from J, leaving 6 bases between. This CDR3 is built from 13 residues.

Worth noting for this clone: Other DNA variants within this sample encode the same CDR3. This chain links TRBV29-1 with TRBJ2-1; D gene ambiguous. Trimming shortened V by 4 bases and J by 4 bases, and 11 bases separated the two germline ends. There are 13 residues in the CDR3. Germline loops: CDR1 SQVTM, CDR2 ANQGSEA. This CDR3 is CSVVIPGYNEQFF. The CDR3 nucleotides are TGCAGCGTTGTGATTCCAGGATACAATGAGCAGTTCTTC.

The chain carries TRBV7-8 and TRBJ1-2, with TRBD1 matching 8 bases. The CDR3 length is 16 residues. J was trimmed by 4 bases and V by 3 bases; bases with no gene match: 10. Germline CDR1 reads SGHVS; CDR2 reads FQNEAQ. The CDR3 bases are TGTGCCAGCAGCTTTCTCCGGGACAGGCCCTTCTATGGCTACACCTTC. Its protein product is CASSFLRDRPFYGYTF. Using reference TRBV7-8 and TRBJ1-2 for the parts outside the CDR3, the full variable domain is GAGVSQSPRYKVAKRGQDVALRCDPISGHVSLFWYQQALGQGPEFLTYFQNEAQLDKSGLPSDRFFAERPEGSVSTLKIQRTQQEDSAVYLCASSFLRDRPFYGYTFGSGTRLTVV.

In nucleotides, the CDR3 is TGCGCCAGCAGCTTGACAGGGGCTGGAAACACCATATATTTT. This translates into CASSLTGAGNTIYF. The chain recombines TRBV5-1 with TRBJ1-3, with 7 bases lining up with TRBD1. The germline CDR1 and CDR2 sequences are SGHRS and YFSETQ. CDR3 length: 14 residues. V lost 1 base to trimming and J lost 2 bases; unmatched junction nucleotides: 0.

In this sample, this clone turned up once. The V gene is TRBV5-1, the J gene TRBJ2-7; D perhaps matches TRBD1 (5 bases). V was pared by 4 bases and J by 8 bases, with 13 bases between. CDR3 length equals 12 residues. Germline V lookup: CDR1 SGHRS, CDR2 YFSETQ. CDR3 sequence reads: CASSPEWGQQYF. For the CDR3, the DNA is TGCGCCAGCAGCCCAGAATGGGGCCAGCAGTACTTC.

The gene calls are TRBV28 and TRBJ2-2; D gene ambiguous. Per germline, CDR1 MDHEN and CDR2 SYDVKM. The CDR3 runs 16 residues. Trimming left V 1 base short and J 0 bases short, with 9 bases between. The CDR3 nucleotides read TGTGCCAGCAGTTTATTAGGGCTGTCGAACACCGGGGAGCTGTTTTTT. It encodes CASSLLGLSNTGELFF.

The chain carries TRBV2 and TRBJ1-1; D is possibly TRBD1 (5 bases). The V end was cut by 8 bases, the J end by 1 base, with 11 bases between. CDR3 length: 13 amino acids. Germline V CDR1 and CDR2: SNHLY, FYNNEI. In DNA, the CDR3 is TGTGCCAGCCTCATGGGGGGGAACACTGAAGCTTTCTTT. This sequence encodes CASLMGGNTEAFF.

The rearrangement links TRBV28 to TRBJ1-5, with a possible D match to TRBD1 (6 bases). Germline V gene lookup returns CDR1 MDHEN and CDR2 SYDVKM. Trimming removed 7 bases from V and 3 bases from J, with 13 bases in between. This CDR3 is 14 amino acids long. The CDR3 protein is CASIRDIVNQPQHF. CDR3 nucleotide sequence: TGTGCCAGCATCCGGGACATTGTCAATCAGCCCCAGCATTTT.

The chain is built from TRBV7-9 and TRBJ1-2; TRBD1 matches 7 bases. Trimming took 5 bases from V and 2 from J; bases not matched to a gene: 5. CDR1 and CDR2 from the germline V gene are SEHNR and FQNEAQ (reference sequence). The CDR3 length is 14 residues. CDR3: CASSVGTENYGYTF. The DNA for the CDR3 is TGTGCCAGCAGCGTGGGGACAGAGAACTATGGCTACACCTTC. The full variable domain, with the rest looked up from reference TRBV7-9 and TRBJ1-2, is DTGVSQNPRHKITKRGQNVTFRCDPISEHNRLYWYRQTLGQGPEFLTYFQNEAQLEKSRLLSDRFSAERPKGSFSTLEIQRTEQGDSAMYLCASSVGTENYGYTFGSGTRLTVV.

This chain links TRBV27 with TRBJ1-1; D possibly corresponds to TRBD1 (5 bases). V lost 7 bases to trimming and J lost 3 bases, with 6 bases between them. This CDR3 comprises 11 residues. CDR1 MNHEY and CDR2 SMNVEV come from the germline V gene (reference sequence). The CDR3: CASIRDTEAFF. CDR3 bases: TGTGCCAGCATCAGGGACACTGAAGCTTTCTTT.

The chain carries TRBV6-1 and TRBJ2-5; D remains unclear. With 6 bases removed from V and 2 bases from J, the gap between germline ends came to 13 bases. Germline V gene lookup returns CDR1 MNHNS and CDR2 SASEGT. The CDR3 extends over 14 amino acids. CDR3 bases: TGTGCCAGCAGGGTCCCTCTAGGACAAGAGACCCAGTACTTC. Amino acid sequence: CASRVPLGQETQYF.

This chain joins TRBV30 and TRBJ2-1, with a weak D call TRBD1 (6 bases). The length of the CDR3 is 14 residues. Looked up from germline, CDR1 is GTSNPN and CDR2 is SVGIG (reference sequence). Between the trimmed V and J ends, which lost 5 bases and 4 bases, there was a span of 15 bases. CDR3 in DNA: TGTGCCTGGGGACAGATGGGACCTTACAATGAGCAGTTCTTC. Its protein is CAWGQMGPYNEQFF.

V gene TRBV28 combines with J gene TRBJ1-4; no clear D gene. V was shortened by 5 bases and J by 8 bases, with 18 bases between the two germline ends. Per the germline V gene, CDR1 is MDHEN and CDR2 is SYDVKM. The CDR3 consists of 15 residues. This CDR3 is CASSLLLQVGEKLFF. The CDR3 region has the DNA TGTGCCAGCAGTCTATTGTTACAAGTGGGGGAAAAACTGTTTTTT.